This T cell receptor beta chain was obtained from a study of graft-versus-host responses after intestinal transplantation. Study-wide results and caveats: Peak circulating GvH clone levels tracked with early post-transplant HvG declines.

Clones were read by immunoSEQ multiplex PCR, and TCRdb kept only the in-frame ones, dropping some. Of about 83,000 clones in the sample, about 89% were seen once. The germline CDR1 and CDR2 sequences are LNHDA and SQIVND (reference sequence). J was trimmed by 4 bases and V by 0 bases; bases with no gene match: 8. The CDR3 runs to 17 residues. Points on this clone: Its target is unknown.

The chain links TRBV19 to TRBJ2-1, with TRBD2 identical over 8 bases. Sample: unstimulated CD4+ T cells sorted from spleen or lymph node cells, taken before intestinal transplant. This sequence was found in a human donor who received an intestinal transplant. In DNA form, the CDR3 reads TGTGCCAGTAGTATAGATTCACTAGCGGAAAGGTACAATGAGCAGTTCTTC. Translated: CASSIDSLAERYNEQFF.